This T cell receptor (beta chain) was recorded in a study of somatic reversion in DOCK8 deficiency (dated by TCRdb to the early 2020s). At the level of the whole study: T cell receptor beta repertoires were compared among DOCK8-deficient patients, DOCK8-revertant patients and healthy volunteers. The DOCK8-deficient patients included in the study had already been reported in previous work. The ways in which somatic reversion of pathogenic DOCK8 variants alters lymphocyte differentiation and function in DOCK8 deficiency were investigated.

The investigation overall reported the following: Whether whole blood or PBMCs served as the source material for each individual sample was not specified in the methods.

Note on this clonotype: Its recognized antigen is unknown. The germline gene is not matched at one end of the junction; a read error may be the cause.

The CDR3 runs 14 amino acids, cysteine and phenylalanine included. Of all the DNA, just the CDR3 is kept, 42 bases in frame from base 1. Genomic DNA for TCR repertoire analysis was extracted from either whole blood samples or PBMCs. Samples were taken from a few DOCK8-revertant patients, and some of those patients were sampled at multiple time points. Library method: multiplex PCR. One-step amplicon PCR with EuroClonality-NGS primers was used to generate TRB libraries from about 0.1 ug genomic DNA. Sequencing of the TRB amplicons was carried out on Illumina MiSeq instruments using 2 x 250 bp version 2 chemistry. On the study's bioinformatics: IMGT/HighV-QUEST was the tool used for both primary TRB sequence analysis and V(D)J annotation. VDJtools was used to assess repertoire diversity and composition after nonfunctional clones were removed and samples were downsampled for comparisons between samples. In-frame beta chains were kept once TCRdb had trimmed the public reads at Q25 with fastp and called clones with MiXCR. Merged by CDR3 protein, the rows form single entries marked with the most common genes and DNA. The V and J calls were determined by TCRdb, not by the authors. A total of 1,300 or so distinct CDR3 sequences appear in this sample, more than 25% of them only once. Clones ranked in the top ten supply 84% of the sample.

The V gene is TRBV12-3 or TRBV12-4 and the J gene is TRBJ1-5; possibly the D gene is TRBD1, per 5 matching bases. Sequencing was done on a sample of peripheral blood. This specimen's cell subset or site label, per the study, means: DOCK8-deficient patient with somatic reversion. The receptor was derived from a human donor with DOCK8 deficiency. CDR3 region: CAGSFRGFNQPQHF. In nucleotide form, the sequence is TGTGCCGGCAGTTTTAGGGGCTTCAATCAGCCCCAACATTTT.